Listed below are T cell receptor beta chains from one sample, sequenced in a study of CD8 T cells in Susac syndrome. TCRdb recomputed calls from the immunoSEQ multiplex PCR reads with MiXCR, one row per CDR3 protein. This sample has 250,000 to 350,000 distinct CDR3 sequences, with 80% to 90% found just once. Sequencing was done on a sample of CD8+ T cells from PBMCs. The receptors shown here come from a human donor with multiple sclerosis. The CDR3 runs from the conserved cysteine through the conserved F or W. A D gene is named only where the DNA matches it firmly. Size values are once, few and many counts, or a class for expanded clones, and some rows have none.

>TRBJ2-5|-|TRBV6-5|-
CASVGQGTQYF
TGTGCCAGCGTTGGGCAGGGGACCCAGTACTTC
>TRBJ1-6|-|TRBV27|-
CASSLWGNNSPLHF
TGTGCCAGCAGTTTATGGGGGAACAATTCACCCCTCCACTTT
>TRBJ1-4|-|TRBV6-5|-
CASSYSRRLSPTNEKLFF
TGTGCCAGCAGTTACTCGAGGAGGCTCTCCCCAACTAATGAAAAACTGTTTTTT
>TRBJ2-1|-|TRBV4-1|TRBD1
CASTKRQGSSYNEQFF
TGCGCCAGCACCAAGCGACAGGGGAGCTCCTACAATGAGCAGTTCTTC
>TRBJ2-1|-|TRBV28|-
CASSPPVWAGYNEQFF
TGTGCCAGCAGTCCCCCGGTTTGGGCCGGCTACAATGAGCAGTTCTTC
>TRBJ1-2|-|TRBV13|-
CASSFGRSTGYGYTF
TGTGCCAGCAGCTTTGGCCGATCCACAGGTTATGGCTACACCTTC
>TRBJ1-6|-|TRBV7-9|-
CASSLALRGSPLHF
TGTGCCAGCAGCTTAGCTCTCCGTGGTTCACCCCTCCACTTT
>TRBJ1-2|-|TRBV2|-
CASLGCTF
TGTGCCAGCCTCGGCTGCACCTTC
>TRBJ2-1|-|TRBV7-6|TRBD2
CASSLGLAGPRDEQFF
TGTGCCAGCAGCTTGGGACTAGCGGGCCCTCGCGATGAGCAGTTCTTC
>TRBJ2-1|-|TRBV19|TRBD1
CASSPSDRSYNEQFF
TGTGCCAGTAGTCCCTCGGACAGGAGTTACAATGAGCAGTTCTTC
>TRBJ2-1|-|TRBV4-1|TRBD2
CASSQDLEVAGVYNEQFF
TGCGCCAGCAGCCAAGATCTCGAGGTAGCGGGCGTTTACAATGAGCAGTTCTTC
>TRBJ2-3|-|TRBV6-2/TRBV6-3|-
CASSTGSSLDTQYF
TGTGCCAGCAGTACAGGGTCTTCTCTAGATACGCAGTATTTT
>TRBJ1-5|-|TRBV27|-
CASGRRVNQPQHF
TGTGCCTCGGGCCGACGGGTCAATCAGCCCCAGCATTTT
>TRBJ2-1|-|TRBV27|TRBD1
CASSTGQGRVVYNEQFF
TGTGCCAGCTCGACGGGACAGGGGAGAGTGGTCTACAATGAGCAGTTCTTC
>TRBJ2-7|-|TRBV20-1|-
CSATGAGKNYEQYF
TGCAGTGCTACCGGGGCCGGGAAAAACTACGAGCAGTACTTC
>TRBJ2-2|few|TRBV27|-
CASSLWGTGELFF
TGTGCCAGCAGTTTATGGGGCACCGGGGAGCTGTTTTTT
>TRBJ2-1|-|TRBV28|TRBD2
CASSSTRELAGLYNEQFF
TGTGCCAGCAGTTCGACCAGGGAACTAGCGGGGCTCTACAATGAGCAGTTCTTC
>TRBJ1-1|-|TRBV5-1|TRBD1
CASAPTGTNTEAFF
TGCGCCAGCGCCCCGACAGGGACCAACACTGAAGCTTTCTTT
>TRBJ2-4|-|TRBV13|TRBD1
CASSLTGLAKNIQYF
TGTGCCAGCAGCTTGACAGGGCTAGCCAAAAACATTCAGTACTTC
>TRBJ2-7|-|TRBV2|-
CASLTGEQYF
TGTGCCAGCCTGACGGGGGAGCAGTACTTC
>TRBJ2-1|-|TRBV30|TRBD2
CAWRTSGTNEQFF
TGTGCCTGGAGGACTAGCGGGACCAATGAGCAGTTCTTC
>TRBJ1-2|-|TRBV7-9|TRBD1
CASSATGGLNYGYTF
TGTGCCAGCAGCGCTACAGGGGGCCTTAACTATGGCTACACCTTC
>TRBJ1-2|-|TRBV28|-
CASSLLRGLYGYTF
TGTGCCAGCAGTTTATTACGGGGGCTCTATGGCTACACCTTC
>TRBJ1-1|-|TRBV9|TRBD1
CASSLRQGQNTEAFF
TGTGCCAGCAGCCTCCGACAGGGACAGAACACTGAAGCTTTCTTT